Listed below are T cell receptor beta chains from one sample, sequenced in a study of early T cells in non-severe SARS-CoV-2 infection. TCRdb itself ran the 5' RACE reads through MiXCR, one entry per CDR3 protein. The data show 45,000 to 60,000 distinct CDR3 sequences, about 8.4% seen once. The specimen sequenced was whole blood. These receptors all stem from an adult who was a healthcare worker with PCR-confirmed SARS-CoV-2 infection or an uninfected control (not recorded which). Each CDR3 is given with its conserved first and last residue. The D gene is left open where the match is weak. Size tells how often a clone was seen (once, few, many) or the class of an expanded clone, and some rows leave it out.

CDR3 DNA	CDR3 protein	D gene	V gene	J gene	clone size
TGTGCCAGCAGCCCGGGACCGGAGGGGGGTCCGGGTTTGGAGACCCAGTACTTC	CASSPGPEGGPGLETQYF	-	TRBV7-9	TRBJ2-5	many
TGTGCCAGCAGCTTCCGCGGTGGGGGAGATACGCAGTATTTT	CASSFRGGGDTQYF	-	TRBV7-3	TRBJ2-3	many
TGTGCCAGCAGAACGCAAAGGGATACGCAGTATTTT	CASRTQRDTQYF	-	TRBV12-3/TRBV12-4	TRBJ2-3	many
TGTGCCTGGAGTGTACTCCCAGACGGCTACACCTTC	CAWSVLPDGYTF	-	TRBV30	TRBJ1-2	-
TGCAGTGCGTACGACCCCGTCACTAGCGGGAGCAGGAATGAGCAGTTCTTC	CSAYDPVTSGSRNEQFF	TRBD2	TRBV20-1	TRBJ2-1	many
TGTGCCAGCAGACCCGGGACTATCGCGAACACCGGGGAGCTGTTTTTT	CASRPGTIANTGELFF	TRBD2	TRBV2	TRBJ2-2	many
TGTGCCAGCAGCACGACTAGCGGGACCTACGAGCAGTACTTC	CASSTTSGTYEQYF	TRBD2	TRBV7-6	TRBJ2-7	many
TGTGCCAGCAGCCCCCGGTATCTAGGCGACGAGCAGTACTTC	CASSPRYLGDEQYF	-	TRBV9	TRBJ2-7	few
TGTGCCAGCAGTCCTCGTCACAATGAGCAGTTCTTC	CASSPRHNEQFF	-	TRBV6-1	TRBJ2-1	few
TGTGCCAGCAGCCCTGCATGGAAAAATGAGCAGTTCTTC	CASSPAWKNEQFF	-	TRBV13	TRBJ2-1	few
TGTGCCAGCGGAGGGAGAGCCAAAAACATTCAGTACTTC	CASGGRAKNIQYF	-	TRBV7-9	TRBJ2-4	many
TGTGCCAGCAGCCCCCAAGGGGGACGCAAGGGCACCGGGGAGCTGTTTTTT	CASSPQGGRKGTGELFF	-	TRBV3-1	TRBJ2-2	medium-sized
TGTGCCAGCAGCCATAGCGGGAGCCCGCCGGGAAAGTTCTTC	CASSHSGSPPGKFF	TRBD2	TRBV7-9	TRBJ2-1	many
TGTGCCAGCAGTGCACAGGGAGTGGATGGCTACACCTTC	CASSAQGVDGYTF	-	TRBV6-5	TRBJ1-2	many
TGCAGTGCCCTTCAGGGACTAGCGGCTCTGAGCTCCTACAATGAGCAGTTCTTC	CSALQGLAALSSYNEQFF	TRBD2	TRBV20-1	TRBJ2-1	-